The T cell receptor (beta chain) under discussion was sequenced for a study of T cells in Graves' hyperthyroidism and ophthalmopathy. Overall study findings and caveats: Stable hyperthyroidism was told apart from ophthalmopathy by a model built on 13 V-J features. Onset of ophthalmopathy came a median roughly 6.5 months after the model predicted it.

The study defined stable Graves' hyperthyroidism as no ophthalmopathy progression within 18 months. Every diagnosis used clinical symptoms, serum thyroxine and TRAb, thyroid ultrasound and orbital computed tomography. In its sample, this clonotype was seen many times. Its specificity is not known. Amplification yielded TCR beta CDR3 regions, with RNA transcripts as the source. When the TCR CDR3 underwent first-round RT-PCR, the HTBI primer set was used. TCRdb independently ran MiXCR on the multiplex PCR reads; one entry per CDR3 protein. This sample has under 650,000 distinct CDR3 sequences, with 15% to 20% found just once. CDR1 MDHEN and CDR2 SYDVKM come from the germline V gene. The CDR3 has 13 amino acids. Unmatched junction bases numbered 6, after V lost 3 bases and J lost 9 bases.

The source of this sequence is a woman in her 30s with Graves' hyperthyroidism. The rearrangement joins TRBV28 to TRBJ1-2; TRBD1 matches 8 bases. The sample taken for sequencing was blood. Here the CDR3 DNA reads TGTGCCAGCAGTTTGACAGGGGACAATAGCTACACCTTC. It translates to CASSLTGDNSYTF.